This TCR beta chain was captured in a study of shared clonotypes between healthy human individuals. Deep-level assay runs were performed. Each cell subset's genomic DNA was divided evenly among several immunoSEQ plates. Assay: immunoSEQ multiplex PCR; the TCRdb copy retains only in-frame clones and omits some. Of about 490,000 clones in the sample, 81% were seen once. With respect to this clone: Its specificity is not known. A clone one base away is much larger, so this may be a read error. Other DNA sequences from this sample encode an identical CDR3 as well.

Whole-study findings and limits: Represented diversity, genetic and exposure-history alike, was limited by few donors.

The CDR3 has 16 residues. Per the germline V gene, CDR1 is LNHDA and CDR2 is SQIVND (reference sequence). Sequenced: PBMCs. This rearrangement joins TRBV19 to TRBJ2-6; 7 nucleotides line up with TRBD1. The TCR comes from a woman in her 40s in good health. Some clones in this sample may be carry-over from other donors' samples. CDR3 bases: TGTGCCAGTAGTCACTCACAGGGGTCTGGGGCCAACGTCCTGACCTTC. It translates to CASSHSQGSGANVLTF.